This T cell receptor (beta chain) came from a study of cytomegalovirus exposure and HLA in healthy donors (dated by TCRdb to about 2017). Study-level background: In an earlier analysis of approximately 500 of the donors, 276 Gb of sequence data and 120 million or so unique TCR beta sequences from about 180 million T cells were reported. An early release that covered about 600 HLA-typed donors contained around 330 gigabases of sequencing data and tens of millions of unique TCR sequences. Of the approximately 400 genotyped donors, over 65% fell in the genetic ancestry cluster associated with self-reported Caucasian donors. The study aimed to test whether cataloging public T cell receptors could reveal signatures of past pathogen exposure. Using immunosequencing, the study profiled T cell repertoires from 666 subjects and related those repertoires to cytomegalovirus serostatus. Along with the roughly 610-subject first cohort, a separate validation cohort of over a hundred different subjects was used. High-throughput TCR immunosequencing, statistical association of individual TCRs with disease status, and machine learning were combined to predict cytomegalovirus infection status. To study patterns of TCR occurrence, a later analysis re-analyzed previously published TCR beta repertoires from under 750 donors and added high-resolution HLA genotyping. Rather than drawing on any new phenotypic data, the later analysis identified candidate immune exposures from TCR beta sequences and the way those sequences occurred across donors. To decide whether each TCR beta V gene segment behaved as functional or pseudogenic, an earlier analysis of some 540 of the donors relied on high-throughput TCR beta sequencing. Donor age, sex, ethnicity and CMV serostatus were compiled together with the repertoire data. A later genetic analysis took genome-wide SNP genotypes for about 65% of the 666 donors and used that subset as a discovery cohort. All discovery cohort repertoires had been generated on a single sequencing platform. Both class I and class II loci were covered by HLA typing, at four-digit resolution. Typing coverage varied by locus: about 629-640 donors for A, B, C, DRB1 and DQB1; 500 to 550 for DQA1; over 600 for DPA1; roughly 470 for DPB1. Because of strong linkage in the cohort, 4 to 6 DR-DQ haplotypes were treated as single units for association and clustering. On average, 235,054 unique TCR beta nucleotide sequences were sequenced per donor among a few hundred genotyped donors of the cohort, with roughly 18% of those sequences being non-productive.

Cut back by 6 bases and 1 base, the V and J ends lie 12 bases apart. CDR1 and CDR2 (SQVTM, ANQGSEA) derive from the germline V gene. The CDR3, from cysteine to phenylalanine, totals 13 residues. The CDR3 DNA has 39 bases and is translated from base 1. What the study reported, not specific to this receptor: A cluster of highly shared sequence variants was judged likely to represent a technical artifact of the sequencing pipeline. The authors suggested that the approach could potentially be extended to other disease states and immunological phenotypes. An association between a missense DCLRE1C variant and V-gene and J-gene trimming of TCR beta chains was found in a later genetic analysis and replicated in an independent cohort. In a later genetic analysis, fewer N-insertions in productive TCRs were reported among donors in an Asian-associated ancestry cluster than the roughly 700-donor mean. CMV serostatus was the only immune exposure information available for the cohort. In vitro tests confirmed that a few of the cytomegalovirus-associated TCR beta chains recognize cytomegalovirus antigens. Most TCR sequences were observed very rarely across donors, whereas some public TCRs were present in many individuals. In a later analysis, HLA-associated TCR beta chains were found to be more clonally expanded and to have lower generation probabilities than equally common non-associated chains. In a later analysis, most CMV-associated TCR beta chains were found to appear HLA-restricted, with HLA associations seemingly driven largely by CMV exposure. Specific HLA alleles were associated with 16,951 TCR beta sequences at a false discovery rate of 0.05 in a later analysis. A later analysis reported that several top co-occurrence clusters appeared linked to parvovirus B19, influenza, CMV and Epstein-Barr virus. Presence/absence analyses assumed roughly uniform sequencing depth across donors, an assumption that may not hold. In both the original and validation cohorts, the classifier was reported to diagnose cytomegalovirus status with high specificity and sensitivity. In a later analysis, TCR association rates were found to vary across HLA loci, with the most associated TCRs seen for DRB1 alleles and the fewest for HLA-C alleles. Broadly in line with IMGT annotations, most TCR beta V segments showed up in productive rearrangements about 87% or about 30% of the time in an earlier analysis of 450 to 750 of the donors. Linkage disequilibrium might explain the correlated functional status among segregating V segments, but an unknown experimental factor could not be ruled out. Strong co-occurrence of HLA alleles, especially DR and DQ, made assigning TCR associations to individual alleles difficult. Only TCR beta chains were sequenced in this cohort, and the absence of alpha or paired-chain data limited detectable features. A further reported finding was that TCR beta sequences accurately predicted the HLA-A and HLA-B alleles for most subjects in the first cohort. Some IMGT-functional V segments, including TRBV6-2 and TRBV6-3, could not be told apart with the 87-base-pair reads, so those segments were excluded. Because counts were too low, roughly 17 rarely observed V segments, including chromosome 9 orphons, were left out of the earlier analysis of about 500 of the donors. The study listed approximately 150 TCR beta chains as associated with cytomegalovirus. Because some donors lacked HLA typing at each locus, the association tests relied only on the typed subset.

The cohort consisted of 600 to 750 healthy bone marrow donors. At the time of sampling, every cohort member was nominally healthy, though immune exposures that went unrecorded were likely present. The donor was CMV seronegative and belonged to the group of several hundred seronegative cohort members. A peripheral blood sample was provided by each donor, and peripheral blood mononuclear cells were used for TCR beta sequencing. The Qiagen DNeasy Blood Extraction Kit was used to extract genomic DNA from the blood cell samples. To prepare the library, the immunoSEQ multiplex PCR assay was applied. A mixture of 60 forward primers for TCR Vbeta segments and 13 reverse primers for TCR Jbeta segments was used in the multiplex PCR. Amplification of the CDR3 region of rearranged TCR beta genes was performed with a multiplex PCR assay on genomic DNA. On the Illumina HiSeq System, the amplified TCR beta libraries were sequenced as 87-base-pair reads. The paper's processing steps were these. A later analysis counted some 74 million unique TCR beta chains across the 550 to 700 repertoires, and roughly 10 million of these chains were shared by at least two donors. Raw reads were error-corrected and collapsed into unique sequences with a nearest-neighbor algorithm that merged closely related sequences to remove PCR and sequencing errors. CDR3 sequences were aligned to IMGT reference sequences to assign V, D and J gene segments. Each retained sequence needed at least a six-nucleotide match to both a V gene segment and a J gene segment. A rearrangement counted as productive if the CDR3 had no stop codons and remained in frame with V and J, and every other rearrangement counted as non-productive. Following IMGT convention, CDR3 was defined as the stretch from the second conserved V-encoded cysteine to the conserved J-encoded phenylalanine. The earlier analysis of 587 of the donors excluded any sequence lacking an unambiguous match to a single V gene segment. An earlier analysis of 450 to 650 of the donors called V segments functional above 56.7% productive rearrangements and segregating when the between-donor standard deviation exceeded 5%. A statistical classification framework was built for diagnosing cytomegalovirus status from the catalog of TCR beta chain sequences. In a later analysis, TCR nucleotide sequences were compared against IMGT/GENE-DB human TR gene sequences so that V and J genes could be assigned. A later analysis assigned CDR3 sequences and most-parsimonious VDJ recombination scenarios with the TCRdist pipeline. In a later analysis, each TCR beta chain was defined by its CDR3 amino acid sequence together with its V-gene family, and reads without a unique V-gene family were excluded. A later analysis removed several hundred highly shared, low-generation-probability nucleotide sequences to deal with suspected cross-contamination and a sequencing artifact. In a later analysis, a clonal expansion index was calculated for each public chain from normalized within-repertoire ranks of inferred template counts. In a later analysis, generation probabilities were computed with a VDJ recombination model fitted to out-of-frame rearrangements, and the resulting probabilities were checked against IGoR. Hypergeometric tests were used in a later analysis to score TCR-TCR, TCR-HLA and TCR-CMV co-occurrence, with a repertoire-size bias correction applied to the TCR pairs. A later analysis estimated false discovery rates by permuting HLA or CMV assignments 20 times. In a later analysis, co-occurring TCRs were grouped using DBSCAN, and TCRdist sequence similarity was added for clustering within HLA-allele-positive subsets. Co-occurrence clustering excluded repertoires with fewer than 30,000 or more than 120,000 public chains, plus five with anomalous nucleotide sharing. TCRdb holds this immuneACCESS table with in-frame rearrangements only. Some clones are missing; in checked studies, unresolved V genes explain under half, and the rest has no known cause. The V and J calls and clone size come from that table; D and trimming were worked out from the DNA. This sample lists just over 150,000 clones; 77% were detected once. The ten largest clones represent around 1.5% of the sample.

This clone occurred many times. No cognate antigen has been identified for it. Base quality data are lacking; no much larger clone is found one base away. Input material: PBMCs. The V and J genes are TRBV29-1 and TRBJ1-1, with no reliable assignment of the D segment. The receptor was derived from a woman aged 30 to 39 in good health and CMV-seronegative. The DNA reads TGCAGCGTCCCCACAGACCCGAACACTGAAGCTTTCTTT. This codes for CSVPTDPNTEAFF. Full variable domain (CDR3 extended with the reference TRBV29-1 and TRBJ1-1 proteins): SAVISQKPSRDICQRGTSLTIQCQVDSQVTMMFWYRQQPGQSLTLIATANQGSEATYESGFVIDKFPISRPNLTFSTLTVSNMSPEDSSIYLCSVPTDPNTEAFFGQGTRLTVV.